These 18 T cell receptor beta chains share one sample of origin, sequenced in a study of blood T cell repertoires in COVID-19. The assay was immunoSEQ multiplex PCR, and TCRdb's table has in-frame clones only and misses some. This table has about 240,000 clones, about 82% appearing once. The sequencing input was peripheral blood. These receptors all come from a man older than 75 with acute or convalescent COVID-19.

The chain recombines TRBV2 with TRBJ2-2; D is unresolved. The CDR3 is 13 residues long. The germline V gene encodes CDR1 SNHLY and CDR2 FYNNEI. V dropped 2 bases and J dropped 2 bases, with 3 bases sitting between them. CDR3: CASSERNTGELFF. The CDR3 bases are TGTGCCAGCAGTGAACGTAACACCGGGGAGCTGTTTTTT. The full variable domain, rest sourced from reference TRBV2 and TRBJ2-2, is EPEVTQTPSHQVTQMGQEVILRCVPISNHLYFYWYRQILGQKVEFLVSFYNNEISEKSEIFDDQFSVERPDGSNFTLKIRSTKLEDSAMYFCASSERNTGELFFGEGSRLTVL.

This clone was found once. This sequence joins TRBV19 and TRBJ1-2; D gene ambiguous. Germline lookup yields CDR1 LNHDA and CDR2 SQIVND (reference sequence). This CDR3 has 11 residues. V was clipped by 7 bases and J by 3 bases, with 6 bases between them. The CDR3 loop reads CASTTDYGYTF. The DNA for the CDR3 is TGTGCCAGTACCACTGACTATGGCTACACCTTC.

The rearrangement links TRBV4-2 to TRBJ1-2; weak D call: TRBD1 (6 bases). CDR1 is LGHNA, CDR2 YNFKEQ, per germline. Trimming took off 1 base at V and 7 bases at J, with 10 bases between the two ends. The CDR3 is made up of 13 amino acids. CDR3 sequence (DNA): TGTGCCAGCAGCCAAGCAGGGGATGGTGGCTACACCTTC. Residues: CASSQAGDGGYTF.

V gene TRBV7-2 combines with J gene TRBJ2-2; 7 bases are a match to TRBD2. CDR3 length: 15 amino acids. Trimming took 3 bases from V and 1 from J; bases not matched to a gene: 2. Germline values: CDR1 SGHTA, CDR2 FQGNSA. CDR3 coding DNA: TGTGCCAGCAGCTTTAGCGGGCGGAACACCGGGGAGCTGTTTTTT. Its protein product is CASSFSGRNTGELFF.

This clone was seen a few times. The V gene is TRBV28, the J gene TRBJ1-2, with D possibly matching TRBD1 (6 bases). V lost 3 bases and J lost 7, with 18 bases in between. Per germline, CDR1 MDHEN and CDR2 SYDVKM. This CDR3 contains 15 residues. The CDR3 sequence: CASSFPQGQGAGYTF. In nucleotides, the CDR3 is TGTGCCAGCAGTTTCCCCCAGGGACAAGGTGCTGGCTACACCTTC.

This clone was picked up one time. The V gene is TRBV5-6, the J gene TRBJ2-1, with TRBD2 matching 10 bases. Germline V gene lookup returns CDR1 SGHDT and CDR2 YYEEEE. V was pared by 4 bases and J by 8 bases, with 9 bases of the junction left unmatched. This CDR3 is 15 amino acids long. The CDR3: CASSLTSGTGDEQFF. The CDR3 coding sequence is TGTGCCAGCAGCCTAACTAGCGGGACGGGGGATGAGCAGTTCTTC.

The chain couples TRBV14 to TRBJ2-2, with 10 bases fitting TRBD1. The CDR3 length is 17 residues. Germline CDR1 and CDR2: SGHDN and FVKESK. The junction had 10 bases not matched to a gene; V was cut back by 3 bases and J by 6 bases. The CDR3 is CASSQPDRGRFPGELFF. In nucleotides, the CDR3 is TGTGCCAGCAGCCAGCCCGACAGGGGGCGGTTTCCCGGGGAGCTGTTTTTT. Supplemented by reference TRBV14 and TRBJ2-2, the full variable domain reads EAGVTQFPSHSVIEKGQTVTLRCDPISGHDNLYWYRRVMGKEIKFLLHFVKESKQDESGMPNNRFLAERTGGTYSTLKVQPAELEDSGVYFCASSQPDRGRFPGELFFGEGSRLTVL.

The chain recombines TRBV7-8 with TRBJ2-7; D unclear. The CDR3 has 12 amino acids. Germline CDR1 SGHVS, CDR2 FQNEAQ. Trimming stripped 5 bases from V and 0 bases from J, with 5 bases between. CDR3 in DNA: TGTGCCAGCAGCCGTAGCTCCTACGAGCAGTACTTC. Translated, it gives CASSRSSYEQYF.

J is TRBJ2-7 and V is TRBV14, with 12 nucleotides matching TRBD1. The J segment lost 4 bases and the V segment lost 2 bases, leaving 3 bases of the junction unmatched. The CDR3 loop spans 15 amino acids. Germline V gene data show CDR1 as SGHDN and CDR2 as FVKESK. CDR3 bases: TGTGCCAGCAGCCAACCGGGACAGGGGGCATACGAGCAGTACTTC. The encoded protein is CASSQPGQGAYEQYF.

The V gene is TRBV6-5, the J gene TRBJ2-7; perhaps TRBD2 as D (5 bases). This CDR3 is built from 13 residues. V was clipped by 7 bases and J by 3 bases, with 13 bases between them. From germline, CDR1 is MNHEY and CDR2 SVGAGI. DNA for the CDR3: TGTGCCAGCACCGAACGGGGTCGCTACGAGCAGTACTTC. Encoded protein: CASTERGRYEQYF.

The chain combines TRBV5-4 with TRBJ1-1; maybe TRBD1 (6 bases). The CDR3 has 14 amino acids. V lost 6 bases and J lost 5, with 17 bases in between. CDR1 and CDR2 from the germline V gene are SGHNT and YYREEE (reference sequence). The CDR3 spells CASTLQGGGTEAFF. DNA of the CDR3: TGTGCCAGCACCCTACAAGGGGGAGGGACTGAAGCTTTCTTT.

The DNA for the CDR3 is TGTGCCAGCAGCTTAAGAGGTCACTCCTACAATGAGCAGTTCTTC. Encoded protein: CASSLRGHSYNEQFF. The gene calls are TRBV13 and TRBJ2-1; no firm D call. Germline V lookup: CDR1 PRHDT, CDR2 FYEKMQ (reference sequence). Trimming removed 2 bases from V and 0 bases from J, with 8 bases in between. The CDR3 consists of 15 residues.

This chain uses TRBV7-2 with TRBJ2-2; D is possibly TRBD1 (5 bases). CDR1 is SGHTA, CDR2 FQGNSA, per germline. Deletions cut 1 base from V and 4 bases from J, with 10 bases between. The CDR3 loop spans 15 amino acids. The CDR3 sequence is CASSLVQGSTGELFF. DNA of the CDR3: TGTGCCAGCAGCTTAGTCCAGGGCAGCACCGGGGAGCTGTTTTTT.

This clone occurred a few times. The chain uses TRBV29-1 and TRBJ2-7, with TRBD1 identical over 8 bases. This CDR3 comprises 12 residues. With 7 bases clipped from V and 3 bases from J, the junction kept 5 bases outside the gene matches. The germline CDR1 and CDR2 sequences are SQVTM and ANQGSEA. CDR3 sequence (DNA): TGCAGCGCAGGGGGCAGGAGCTACGAGCAGTACTTC. Amino acids: CSAGGRSYEQYF.

This chain links TRBV11-2 with TRBJ2-3; D gene unclear. Germline CDR1 SGHAT, CDR2 FQNNGV. CDR3 length: 12 residues. The ends were cut back, 5 bases at V and 6 bases at J, with 9 bases in the middle. This CDR3 is CASSPPEDTQYF. CDR3 in DNA: TGTGCCAGCAGCCCACCGGAGGATACGCAGTATTTT.

The J gene is TRBJ1-1, the V gene TRBV7-9; TRBD1 is a possible D gene (6 bases). Trimming took 1 base from V and 4 from J, leaving 13 bases between them. Germline V gene data show CDR1 as SEHNR and CDR2 as FQNEAQ (reference sequence). This CDR3 is 15 amino acids long. The CDR3 DNA reads as TGTGCCAGCAGCTTAGTAGGGGGTGTCGGCACTGAAGCTTTCTTT. Its translation is CASSLVGGVGTEAFF.

The rearrangement joins TRBV27 to TRBJ1-4; 9 nucleotides align to TRBD1. This CDR3 has 15 residues. V gave up 5 bases and J gave up 5 bases; unmatched junction bases: 6. Germline CDR1 and CDR2: MNHEY and SMNVEV (reference sequence). The CDR3 reads CASSLQGAGNEKLFF. CDR3 in DNA: TGTGCCAGCAGTCTACAGGGGGCAGGGAATGAAAAACTGTTTTTT.

The chain carries TRBV29-1 and TRBJ2-1; 9 nucleotides line up with TRBD2. V lost 8 bases, J lost 7 bases, and 12 bases stayed unmatched. The CDR3 loop spans 14 amino acids. CDR1 is SQVTM, CDR2 ANQGSEA, per germline. The CDR3 here is CSTSNLAGVNEQFF. CDR3 DNA: TGCAGCACCTCAAATTTAGCGGGAGTAAATGAGCAGTTCTTC.